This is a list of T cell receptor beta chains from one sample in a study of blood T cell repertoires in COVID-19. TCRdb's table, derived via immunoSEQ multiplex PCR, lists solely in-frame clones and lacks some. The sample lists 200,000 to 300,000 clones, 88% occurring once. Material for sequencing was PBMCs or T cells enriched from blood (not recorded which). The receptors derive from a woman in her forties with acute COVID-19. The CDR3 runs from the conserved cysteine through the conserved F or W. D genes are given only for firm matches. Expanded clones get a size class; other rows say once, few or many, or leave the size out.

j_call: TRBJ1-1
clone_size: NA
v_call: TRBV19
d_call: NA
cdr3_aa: CASSIRTVTEAFF
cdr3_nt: TGTGCCAGTAGTATAAGAACTGTAACTGAAGCTTTCTTT

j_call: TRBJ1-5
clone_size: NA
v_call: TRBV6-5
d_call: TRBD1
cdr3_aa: CASSYDRGVYQPQHF
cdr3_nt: TGTGCCAGCAGTTACGACAGGGGGGTCTATCAGCCCCAGCATTTT

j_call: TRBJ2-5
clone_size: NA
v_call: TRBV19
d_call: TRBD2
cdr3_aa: CASRRESGRRQETQYF
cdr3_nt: TGTGCCAGTAGGCGGGAAAGCGGGAGAAGGCAAGAGACCCAGTACTTC

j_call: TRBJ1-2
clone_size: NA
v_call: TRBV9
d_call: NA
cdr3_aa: CASSVGGGLYGYTF
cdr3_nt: TGTGCCAGCAGCGTAGGGGGAGGGCTGTACGGCTACACCTTC

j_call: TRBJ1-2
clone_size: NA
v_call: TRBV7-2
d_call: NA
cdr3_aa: CASSRDTSSGYTF
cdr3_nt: TGTGCCAGCAGTAGGGACACCTCTTCCGGCTACACCTTC

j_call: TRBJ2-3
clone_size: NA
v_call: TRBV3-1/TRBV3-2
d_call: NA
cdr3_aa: CASSPHVGADTQYF
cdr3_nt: TGTGCCAGCAGCCCCCACGTAGGGGCAGATACGCAGTATTTT

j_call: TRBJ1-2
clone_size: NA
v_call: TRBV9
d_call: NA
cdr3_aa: CASSGGLTRGYTF
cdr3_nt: TGTGCCAGCAGCGGGGGACTCACCAGGGGCTACACCTTC

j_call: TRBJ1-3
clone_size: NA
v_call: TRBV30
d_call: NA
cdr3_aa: CALAGRNTIYF
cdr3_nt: TGTGCCCTCGCGGGACGAAACACCATATATTTT

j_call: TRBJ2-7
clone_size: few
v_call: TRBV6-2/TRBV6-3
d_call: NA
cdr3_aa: CASSKEGIAYEQYF
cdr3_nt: TGTGCCAGCAGTAAAGAGGGTATCGCCTACGAGCAGTACTTC

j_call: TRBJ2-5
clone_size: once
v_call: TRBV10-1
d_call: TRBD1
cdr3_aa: CASASGTGYQETQYF
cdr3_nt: TGCGCCAGCGCCTCCGGGACAGGGTACCAAGAGACCCAGTACTTC

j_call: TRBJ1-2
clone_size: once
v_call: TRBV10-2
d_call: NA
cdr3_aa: CASSETGSRGYTF
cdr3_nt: TGCGCCAGCAGTGAGACAGGGTCCCGGGGCTACACCTTC

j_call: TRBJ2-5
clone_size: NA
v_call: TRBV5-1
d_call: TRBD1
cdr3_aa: CASSLPGTGAGETQYF
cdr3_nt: TGCGCCAGCAGCTTGCCCGGGACAGGGGCTGGAGAGACCCAGTACTTC

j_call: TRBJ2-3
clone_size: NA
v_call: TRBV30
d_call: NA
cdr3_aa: CAYYDRGTDTQYF
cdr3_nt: TGTGCCTACTATGATCGGGGGACAGATACGCAGTATTTT

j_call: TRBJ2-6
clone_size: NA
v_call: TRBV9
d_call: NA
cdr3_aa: CASSSSVGANVLTF
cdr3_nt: TGTGCCAGCAGCTCCTCGGTTGGGGCCAACGTCCTGACTTTC

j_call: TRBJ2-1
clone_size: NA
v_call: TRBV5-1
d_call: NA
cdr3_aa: CASRPQGGTYNEQFF
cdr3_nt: TGCGCCAGCAGGCCACAGGGGGGGACCTACAATGAGCAGTTCTTC

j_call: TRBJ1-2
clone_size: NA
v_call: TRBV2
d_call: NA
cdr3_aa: CASNPQTGVVYGYTF
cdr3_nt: TGTGCCAGCAACCCCCAAACCGGGGTGGTTTATGGCTACACCTTC

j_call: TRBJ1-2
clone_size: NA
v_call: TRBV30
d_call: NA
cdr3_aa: CAWSVAQRGGYTF
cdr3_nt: TGTGCCTGGAGTGTAGCCCAGAGAGGTGGCTACACCTTC

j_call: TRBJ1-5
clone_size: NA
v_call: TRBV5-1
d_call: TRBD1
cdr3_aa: CASSSYRGQPQHF
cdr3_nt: TGCGCCAGCAGCTCATACAGGGGTCAGCCCCAGCATTTT

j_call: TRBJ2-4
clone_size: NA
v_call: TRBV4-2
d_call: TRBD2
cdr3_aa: CASSFQLAGGENIQYF
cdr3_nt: TGTGCCAGCAGCTTCCAGCTAGCGGGTGGGGAAAACATTCAGTACTTC

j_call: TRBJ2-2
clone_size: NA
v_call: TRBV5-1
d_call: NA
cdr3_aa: CASSPLADTGELFF
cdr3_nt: TGCGCCAGCAGCCCCCTGGCGGACACCGGGGAGCTGTTTTTT

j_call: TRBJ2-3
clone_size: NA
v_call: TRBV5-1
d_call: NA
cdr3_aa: CASKLGGVSTDTQYF
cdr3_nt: TGCGCCAGCAAACTGGGGGGTGTGAGCACAGATACGCAGTATTTT

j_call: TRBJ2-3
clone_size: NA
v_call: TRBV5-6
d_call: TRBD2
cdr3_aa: CASSSDGGWRTTDTQYF
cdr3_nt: TGTGCCAGCAGCTCCGACGGGGGGTGGCGGACCACAGATACGCAGTATTTT

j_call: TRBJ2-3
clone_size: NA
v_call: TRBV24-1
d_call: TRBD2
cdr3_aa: CATTSGPGDTQYF
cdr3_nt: TGTGCCACGACTAGCGGCCCAGGAGATACGCAGTATTTT

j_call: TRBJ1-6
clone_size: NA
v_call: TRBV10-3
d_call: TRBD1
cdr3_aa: CAISPDRGGAPLHF
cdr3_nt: TGTGCCATCAGTCCGGACAGGGGAGGTGCACCCCTCCACTTT

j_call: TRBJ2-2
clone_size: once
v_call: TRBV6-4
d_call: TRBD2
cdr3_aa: CASSDAAGAGELFF
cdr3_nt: TGTGCCAGCAGTGATGCGGCGGGAGCCGGGGAGCTGTTTTTT

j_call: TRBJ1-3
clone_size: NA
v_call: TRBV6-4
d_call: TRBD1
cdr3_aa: CASSPTGAGNTIYF
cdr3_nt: TGTGCCAGCAGTCCAACAGGGGCTGGAAACACCATATATTTT

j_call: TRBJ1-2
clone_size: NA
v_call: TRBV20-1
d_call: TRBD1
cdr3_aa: CSASRAGGYGYTF
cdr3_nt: TGCAGTGCTAGTCGGGCAGGGGGGTATGGCTACACCTTC

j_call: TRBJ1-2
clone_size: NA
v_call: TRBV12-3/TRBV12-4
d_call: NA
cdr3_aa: CASTLLATSGYTF
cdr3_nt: TGTGCCAGCACCCTCTTAGCGACAAGCGGCTACACCTTC

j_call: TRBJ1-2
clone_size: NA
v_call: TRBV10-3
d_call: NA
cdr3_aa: CAISRRTGIYGYTF
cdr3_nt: TGTGCCATCAGTCGACGTACAGGGATCTATGGCTACACCTTC

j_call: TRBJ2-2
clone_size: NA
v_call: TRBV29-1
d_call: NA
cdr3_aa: CSVGDSSNTGELFF
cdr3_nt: TGCAGCGTTGGTGACAGTTCGAACACCGGGGAGCTGTTTTTT

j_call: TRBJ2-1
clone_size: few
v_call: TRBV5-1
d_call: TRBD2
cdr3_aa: CASSLREGEQFF
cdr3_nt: TGCGCCAGCAGCCTCCGGGAGGGAGAGCAGTTCTTC

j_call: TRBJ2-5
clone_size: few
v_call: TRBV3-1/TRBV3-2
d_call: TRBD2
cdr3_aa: CASSPPGLARPQYF
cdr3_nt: TGTGCCAGCAGCCCGCCGGGACTAGCGAGGCCCCAGTACTTC

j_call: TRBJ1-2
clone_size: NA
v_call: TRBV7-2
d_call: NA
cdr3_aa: CASSLGQVKGHGYTF
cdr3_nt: TGTGCCAGCAGCTTGGGGCAGGTTAAAGGGCATGGCTACACCTTC

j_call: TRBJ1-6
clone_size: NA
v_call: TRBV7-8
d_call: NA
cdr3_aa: CASSANSGPQSNSPLHF
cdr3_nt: TGTGCCAGCAGCGCCAACTCAGGGCCGCAGTCCAATTCACCCCTCCACTTT

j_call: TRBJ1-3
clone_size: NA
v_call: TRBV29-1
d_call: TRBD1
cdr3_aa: CSVGEGAGNTIYF
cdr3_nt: TGCAGCGTTGGTGAGGGGGCGGGAAACACCATATATTTT

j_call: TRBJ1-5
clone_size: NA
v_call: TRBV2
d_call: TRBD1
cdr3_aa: CASRGQGLGNQPQHF
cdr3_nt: TGTGCCAGCAGAGGACAGGGGTTGGGCAATCAGCCCCAGCATTTT

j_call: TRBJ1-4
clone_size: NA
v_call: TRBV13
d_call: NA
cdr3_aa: CASRAGSPNEKLFF
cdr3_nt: TGTGCCAGCAGAGCAGGGTCACCCAATGAAAAACTGTTTTTT

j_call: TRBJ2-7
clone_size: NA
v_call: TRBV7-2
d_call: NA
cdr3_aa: CASSLGLPGIYEQYF
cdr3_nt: TGTGCCAGCAGCTTAGGTTTGCCGGGGATATACGAGCAGTACTTC

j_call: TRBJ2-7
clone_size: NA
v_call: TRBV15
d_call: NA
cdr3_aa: CATSRDRVVHEQYF
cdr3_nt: TGTGCCACCAGCAGAGATCGGGTGGTCCACGAGCAGTACTTC

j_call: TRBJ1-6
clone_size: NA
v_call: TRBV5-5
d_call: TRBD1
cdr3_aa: CASSLSLRGPDSPLHF
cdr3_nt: TGTGCCAGCAGTCTGTCCCTTAGGGGGCCTGATTCACCCCTCCACTTT

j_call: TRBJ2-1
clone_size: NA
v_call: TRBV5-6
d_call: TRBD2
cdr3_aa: CASSVGLAGGNSYNEQFF
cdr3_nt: TGTGCCAGCAGTGTGGGACTAGCGGGAGGAAATTCCTACAATGAGCAGTTCTTC

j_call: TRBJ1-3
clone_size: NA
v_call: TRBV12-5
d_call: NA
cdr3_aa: CASAFRTGSMSDSGNTIYF
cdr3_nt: TGTGCTAGTGCCTTTAGAACAGGGTCGATGAGTGATTCTGGAAACACCATATATTTT

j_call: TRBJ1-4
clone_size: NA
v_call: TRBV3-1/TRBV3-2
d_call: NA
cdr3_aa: CASSHGTGEKLFF
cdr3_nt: TGTGCCAGCAGCCACGGTACGGGAGAAAAACTGTTTTTT

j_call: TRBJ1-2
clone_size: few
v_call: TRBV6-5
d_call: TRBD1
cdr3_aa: CASSYLRTGGGYGYTF
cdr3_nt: TGTGCCAGCAGTTACTTACGGACAGGGGGTGGCTATGGCTACACCTTC

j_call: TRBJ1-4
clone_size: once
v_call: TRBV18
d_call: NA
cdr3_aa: CASSDPGGGLEKLFF
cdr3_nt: TGTGCCAGCTCCGACCCCGGGGGAGGACTGGAAAAACTGTTTTTT

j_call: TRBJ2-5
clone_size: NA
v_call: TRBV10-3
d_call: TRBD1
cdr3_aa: CAISEPQGQGYQETQYF
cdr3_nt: TGTGCCATCAGTGAGCCGCAAGGACAGGGGTACCAAGAGACCCAGTACTTC

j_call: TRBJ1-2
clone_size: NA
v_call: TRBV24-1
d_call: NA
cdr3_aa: CATSEGRGGSNYGYTF
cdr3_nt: TGTGCCACCAGTGAGGGCCGAGGAGGGTCTAACTATGGCTACACCTTC

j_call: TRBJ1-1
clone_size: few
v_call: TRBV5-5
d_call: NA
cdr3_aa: CASSPRTSRGNTEAFF
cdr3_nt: TGTGCCAGCAGCCCAAGGACTAGCCGAGGGAACACTGAAGCTTTCTTT

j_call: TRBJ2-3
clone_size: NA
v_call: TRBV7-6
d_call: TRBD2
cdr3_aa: CASSLVAGGSTDTQYF
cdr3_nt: TGTGCCAGCAGCTTAGTTGCGGGAGGGTCCACAGATACGCAGTATTTT

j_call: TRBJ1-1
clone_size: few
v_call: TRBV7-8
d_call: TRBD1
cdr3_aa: CASSIMTGSTEAFF
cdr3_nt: TGTGCCAGCAGCATCATGACAGGGAGCACTGAAGCTTTCTTT

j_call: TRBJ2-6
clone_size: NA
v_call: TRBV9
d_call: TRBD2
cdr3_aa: CASSVILAGNSGANVLTF
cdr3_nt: TGTGCCAGCAGCGTTATTCTAGCGGGGAACTCTGGGGCCAACGTCCTGACTTTC

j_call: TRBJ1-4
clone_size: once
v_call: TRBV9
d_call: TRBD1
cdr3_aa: CASSVDRGLNEKLFF
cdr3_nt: TGTGCCAGCAGCGTCGACAGGGGCCTGAATGAAAAACTGTTTTTT

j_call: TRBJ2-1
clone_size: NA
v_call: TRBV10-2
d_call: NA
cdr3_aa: CASREGASSYNEQFF
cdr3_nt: TGCGCCAGCCGGGAGGGGGCCAGCTCCTACAATGAGCAGTTCTTC

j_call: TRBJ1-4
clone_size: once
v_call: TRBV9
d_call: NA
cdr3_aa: CASSVSPGLRANEKLFF
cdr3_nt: TGTGCCAGCAGCGTATCCCCGGGACTCAGGGCCAATGAAAAACTGTTTTTT

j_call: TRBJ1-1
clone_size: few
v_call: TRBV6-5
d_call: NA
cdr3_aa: CASGSLEAFF
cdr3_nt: TGTGCCAGCGGTAGTCTGGAAGCTTTCTTT

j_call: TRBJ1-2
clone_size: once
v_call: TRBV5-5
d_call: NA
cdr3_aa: CASSLVGAYGYTF
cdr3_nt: TGTGCCAGCAGCTTGGTAGGAGCCTATGGCTACACCTTC

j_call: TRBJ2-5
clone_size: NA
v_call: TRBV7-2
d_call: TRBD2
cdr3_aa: CATRLAGGETQYF
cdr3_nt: TGTGCCACTAGACTAGCGGGAGGAGAGACCCAGTACTTC

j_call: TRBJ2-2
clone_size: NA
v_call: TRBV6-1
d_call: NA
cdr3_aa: CASSFIAGELFF
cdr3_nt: TGTGCCAGCAGTTTTATTGCCGGGGAGCTGTTTTTT

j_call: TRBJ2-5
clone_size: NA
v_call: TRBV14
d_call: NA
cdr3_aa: CASSQGWGHYQETQYF
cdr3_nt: TGTGCCAGCAGCCAAGGGTGGGGACACTACCAAGAGACCCAGTACTTC

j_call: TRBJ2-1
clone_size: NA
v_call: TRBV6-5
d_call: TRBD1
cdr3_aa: CASSNRGPPYNEQFF
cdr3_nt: TGTGCCAGCAGTAACAGGGGCCCCCCATACAATGAGCAGTTCTTC